Listed below are T cell receptor beta chains from one sample, sequenced in a study of memory CD4+ T cells and cytomegalovirus serostatus. The protocol was immunoSEQ multiplex PCR, while the TCRdb copy is restricted to in-frame clones and leaves out a portion. The sample yields fewer than 40,000 clones, roughly 80% seen once. Sequenced: memory CD4+ T cells from blood. The receptors stem from an adult in good health and CMV-seronegative. The CDR3 runs from the conserved cysteine through the conserved F or W. A D gene is named only where the DNA matches it firmly. The size field is filled for only some rows; it gives once, few, many or a size class.

V	D	size	J	length	CDR3	DNA
TRBV7-6	NA	NA	TRBJ2-2	13	CASSLVGAGELFF	TGTGCCAGCAGCTTAGTAGGCGCCGGGGAGCTGTTTTTT
TRBV7-6	NA	NA	TRBJ1-6	15	CASSLNGGSDSPLHF	TGTGCCAGCAGCTTAAATGGAGGTTCAGATTCACCCCTCCACTTT
TRBV6-5	TRBD1	NA	TRBJ2-6	14	CASRRGLGANVLTF	TGTGCCAGCCGCAGGGGGCTCGGGGCCAACGTCCTGACTTTC
TRBV14	NA	NA	TRBJ1-2	14	CASSPPSGRYGYTF	TGTGCCAGCAGTCCCCCCAGCGGGAGGTACGGCTACACCTTC
TRBV2	NA	medium-sized	TRBJ1-6	16	CASRIRGARDNSPLHF	TGTGCCAGCAGAATTCGGGGGGCGCGGGATAATTCACCCCTCCACTTT
TRBV6-6	NA	NA	TRBJ2-1	13	CASRGGLSWEQFF	TGTGCCAGCAGGGGGGGACTTTCCTGGGAGCAGTTCTTC
TRBV2	TRBD1	once	TRBJ2-3	13	CASSDRGTDTQYF	TGTGCCAGCTCGGACAGGGGCACAGATACGCAGTATTTT
TRBV18	NA	NA	TRBJ2-7	14	CASSPGTPRNEQYF	TGTGCCAGCTCACCGGGGACACCCCGGAACGAGCAGTACTTC
TRBV6-1	NA	NA	TRBJ1-5	14	CASILTGSNQPQHF	TGTGCCAGCATCCTGACAGGTAGCAATCAGCCCCAGCATTTT
TRBV5-6	TRBD1	once	TRBJ1-3	16	CASSIWTGASGNTIYF	TGTGCCAGCAGCATATGGACAGGAGCCAGTGGAAACACCATATATTTT
TRBV18	NA	medium-sized	TRBJ1-3	17	CASSPKGSGSSGNTIYF	TGTGCCAGCTCACCAAAAGGAAGCGGGAGCTCTGGAAACACCATATATTTT